The 21 T cell receptor beta chains reported below all come from one sample, sequenced in a study of T-cell memory formation after mild COVID-19. TCRdb redid the calling of the 5' RACE reads with MiXCR, one entry per CDR3 protein. The table has around 35,000 distinct CDR3 sequences, 7.7% seen once. The sequenced sample was PBMCs or a T cell subset sorted from them (not recorded which). The receptors derive from a man younger than 30 who had mild COVID-19 (a few samples of this study predate the infection). Cell type and time point are not known.

This clonotype was seen ten or more times. V and J are TRBV7-2 and TRBJ2-5; D call uncertain. The V gene lost 5 bases and the J gene lost 6 bases, with 13 bases spanning the gap. The V gene's germline CDR1 is SGHTA and CDR2 FQGNSA. This CDR3 spans 13 amino acids. Here the CDR3 reads CASSQDPKQTQYF. DNA for the CDR3: TGTGCCAGCAGCCAGGACCCTAAGCAGACCCAGTACTTC. The full variable domain, rest sourced from reference TRBV7-2 and TRBJ2-5, is GAGVSQSPSNKVTEKGKDVELRCDPISGHTALYWYRQSLGQGLEFLIYFQGNSAPDKSGLPSDRFSAERTGGSVSTLTIQRTQQEDSAVYLCASSQDPKQTQYFGPGTRLLVL.

The rearrangement joins TRBV4-2 to TRBJ2-6; D is ambiguous. V was shortened by 4 bases and J by 0 bases, with 1 base between the two germline ends. The CDR3 is 13 amino acids. Germline lookup yields CDR1 LGHNA and CDR2 YNFKEQ. The CDR3 here is CASSRSGANVLTF. CDR3 coding DNA: TGTGCCAGCAGCCGCTCTGGGGCCAACGTCCTGACTTTC.

By share, this clonotype counts as medium-sized. The DNA for the CDR3 is TGTGCCAGCAGCCTCTATGGCACAGATACGCAGTATTTT. Protein product: CASSLYGTDTQYF. The chain combines TRBV7-3 with TRBJ2-3; D gene uncertain. Germline CDR1 reads SGHTA; CDR2 reads FQGTGA. The CDR3 has 13 residues. Trimming took off 5 bases at V and 1 base at J, with 7 bases between the two ends.

This clonotype occurred many times. The genes are TRBV7-3 and TRBJ2-4; 7 bases are a match to TRBD1. The CDR3 sequence is 10 residues long. The V segment lost 5 bases and the J segment 14 bases; nucleotides outside the gene matches: 3. Germline assignment: CDR1 SGHTA and CDR2 FQGTGA. The CDR3 DNA reads as TGTGCCAGCAGCCGGGACAGAGAGTACTTC. It codes for CASSRDREYF.

The sample holds many counts of this clonotype. The chain is built from TRBV5-1 and TRBJ1-4, with D tentatively TRBD1 (6 bases). The V and J ends lost 2 bases and 7 bases respectively, with 12 bases between them. The germline gives CDR1 SGHRS, CDR2 YFSETQ. The CDR3 runs to 14 residues. CDR3 residues: CASSLQGGGEKLFF. DNA for the CDR3: TGCGCCAGCAGCTTACAGGGAGGGGGTGAAAAACTGTTTTTT.

At least ten counts were recorded for this clonotype. The rearrangement uses TRBV2 and TRBJ2-2; D gene uncertain. From germline, CDR1 is SNHLY and CDR2 FYNNEI. With 9 bases removed from V and 6 bases from J, the gap between germline ends came to 8 bases. CDR3 length: 11 residues. CDR3 sequence: CASYFSGELFF. In DNA, the CDR3 is TGTGCCAGTTACTTCTCCGGGGAGCTGTTTTTT.

The table lists this clonotype with a few counts. The chain is built from TRBV30 and TRBJ2-1; no reliable D call. Germline CDR1 is GTSNPN and CDR2 is SVGIG (reference sequence). With 0 bases removed from V and 16 bases from J, the gap between germline ends came to 13 bases. This CDR3 contains 11 residues. CDR3 sequence reads: CAWSVLQGRFF. CDR3 bases: TGTGCCTGGAGTGTACTCCAAGGGCGATTCTTC.

In this sample, this clonotype turned up many times. The chain combines TRBV3-1 with TRBJ1-1; D is perhaps TRBD1 (6 bases). Germline V lookup: CDR1 LGHDT, CDR2 YNNKEL (reference sequence). The V and J ends lost 0 bases and 5 bases respectively, with 10 bases between them. The CDR3 has 14 residues. The CDR3 DNA is TGTGCCAGCAGCCAAGAAGGGGGTTGGACTGAAGCTTTCTTT. Protein: CASSQEGGWTEAFF.

Ten or more counts support this clonotype. The chain links TRBV6-1 to TRBJ2-2; D is uncertain. This CDR3 comprises 14 residues. Germline CDR1 reads MNHNS; CDR2 reads SASEGT. Trimming took off 7 bases at V and 2 bases at J, with 11 bases between the two ends. The DNA for the CDR3 is TGTGCCAGCATCTCAGGCAGCAACACCGGGGAGCTGTTTTTT. It yields the protein CASISGSNTGELFF.

This clonotype was seen at least ten times. This chain uses TRBV6-2 or TRBV6-3 with TRBJ2-7; D is perhaps TRBD1 or TRBD2 (6 bases each). Deletions cut 6 bases from V and 4 bases from J, with 13 bases between. The CDR3 runs 13 residues. Germline lookup yields CDR1 MNHEY and CDR2 SVGEGT. CDR3 loop: CASRGGIEYEQYF. DNA of the CDR3: TGTGCCAGCAGAGGGGGGATAGAATACGAGCAGTACTTC.

At least ten counts were recorded for this clonotype. The rearrangement uses TRBV19 and TRBJ2-2; D gene uncertain. The germline V and J ends were trimmed by 7 bases and 2 bases, with 14 bases remaining between them. This CDR3 region has 15 residues. CDR1 LNHDA and CDR2 SQIVND come from the germline V gene (reference sequence). The CDR3: CASMALGVNTGELFF. DNA for the CDR3: TGTGCCAGTATGGCCCTAGGCGTTAACACCGGGGAGCTGTTTTTT.

This clonotype came up many times. The rearrangement links TRBV4-3 to TRBJ2-5; 12 bases match TRBD2. Germline V lookup: CDR1 LGHNA, CDR2 YSLEER. The CDR3 runs to 17 residues. The J segment lost 5 bases and the V segment lost 4 bases, leaving 11 bases of the junction unmatched. CDR3 DNA sequence: TGCGCCAGCAGCCCACAAGGACTAGCGGGGAATGGGGAGACCCAGTACTTC. This codes for CASSPQGLAGNGETQYF.

This clonotype has a count of ten or more. The chain has TRBV6-5 and TRBJ2-1; the D is unclear. This CDR3 has 17 amino acids. With 1 base removed from V and 2 bases from J, the gap between germline ends came to 15 bases. Germline CDR1 and CDR2: MNHEY and SVGAGI. As DNA, the CDR3 is TGTGCCAGCAGTTACTATGATCCCTCCCCTACCTACAATGAGCAGTTCTTC. The encoded protein is CASSYYDPSPTYNEQFF.

This clonotype was counted at least ten times. The genes are TRBV20-1 and TRBJ1-1, with no clear D. CDR1 DFQATT and CDR2 SNEGSKA come from the germline V gene (reference sequence). The CDR3 is 12 amino acids. V was trimmed by 6 bases and J by 3 bases, leaving 11 bases between them. The CDR3 DNA follows: TGCAGTGCCCCACCCGGGCACACTGAAGCTTTCTTT. Translated, it gives CSAPPGHTEAFF.

Many counts were recorded for this clonotype. J is TRBJ1-4 and V is TRBV4-1, with D maybe TRBD1 (6 bases). V was pared by 0 bases and J by 5 bases, with 7 bases between. CDR3 size: 14 residues. Germline values: CDR1 MGHRA, CDR2 YSYEKL. CDR3 amino acids: CASSQEGQNEKLFF. The DNA of the CDR3 is TGCGCCAGCAGCCAAGAAGGACAGAATGAAAAACTGTTTTTT.

A few counts support this clonotype. The chain joins TRBV12-3 or TRBV12-4 to TRBJ1-5; 12 bases are a match to TRBD1. The CDR3 covers 15 residues. Unmatched junction bases numbered 8, after V lost 5 bases and J lost 9 bases. The CDR3 loop reads CASSGTGGHEGPQHF. The CDR3 DNA sequence: TGTGCCAGCAGTGGGACAGGGGGCCACGAGGGGCCCCAGCATTTT.

This clonotype was observed many times. This rearrangement joins TRBV6-5 to TRBJ1-2; TRBD1 is a possible D gene (5 bases). The CDR3 consists of 15 residues. From germline, CDR1 is MNHEY and CDR2 SVGAGI. The ends were cut back, 0 bases at V and 3 bases at J, with 11 bases in the middle. The DNA for the CDR3 is TGTGCCAGCAGTTACTCGGCCGGGGGGGACTATGGCTACACCTTC. Residues: CASSYSAGGDYGYTF.

The table lists this clonotype with a few counts. This rearrangement joins TRBV4-1 to TRBJ2-3, with 9 bases fitting TRBD2. Germline CDR1 and CDR2: MGHRA and YSYEKL. CDR3 length: 16 residues. V lost 1 base to trimming and J lost 0 bases; unmatched junction nucleotides: 2. The CDR3 sequence: CASSQVGLASTDTQYF. For the CDR3, the DNA is TGCGCCAGCAGCCAAGTCGGACTAGCGAGCACAGATACGCAGTATTTT.

On this clonotype itself: The junction does not match germline at one end; this may be a read error. The chain carries TRBV6-5 and TRBJ1-3; TRBD1 agrees at 7 bases. Per germline, CDR1 MNHEY and CDR2 SVGAGI. The CDR3 has 18 amino acids. The CDR3 DNA is TGTGCCAGCAGAGGTCGACAGGGTTCCGGGAGCTCTGGAAACACAATATATTTT. As protein: CASRGRQGSGSSGNTIYF.

This clonotype showed up many times. V gene TRBV6-4 combines with J gene TRBJ1-1; 11 bases map to TRBD1. Germline trimming cut 4 bases from V and 4 bases from J; bases unmatched to any gene: 2. The germline V gene has CDR1 MRHNA and CDR2 SNTAGT. There are 14 residues in the CDR3. The CDR3 is CASSAGTGGTEAFF. For the CDR3, the DNA is TGTGCCAGCAGTGCCGGGACAGGGGGCACTGAAGCTTTCTTT.

V and J are TRBV24-1 and TRBJ1-1, with 9 positions matching TRBD1. J gave up 11 bases and V 4 bases, and 4 bases lay outside the gene matches. The germline gives CDR1 KGHDR, CDR2 SFDVKD. This CDR3 is 12 amino acids long. Here the CDR3 reads CATSEGTGQAFF. The DNA for the CDR3 is TGTGCCACCAGTGAAGGGACAGGGCAGGCTTTCTTT.